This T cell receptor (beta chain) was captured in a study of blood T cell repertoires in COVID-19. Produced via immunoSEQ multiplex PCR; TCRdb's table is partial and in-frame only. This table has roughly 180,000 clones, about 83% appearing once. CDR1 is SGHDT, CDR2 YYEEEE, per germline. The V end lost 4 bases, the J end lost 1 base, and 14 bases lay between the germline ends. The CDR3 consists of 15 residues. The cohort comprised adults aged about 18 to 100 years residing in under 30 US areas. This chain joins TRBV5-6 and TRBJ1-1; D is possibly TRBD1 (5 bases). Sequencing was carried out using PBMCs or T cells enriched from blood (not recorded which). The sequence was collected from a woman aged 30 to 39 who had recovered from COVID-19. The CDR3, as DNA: TGTGCCAGCAGCGTGCAAAGGGGCCAGAACACTGAAGCTTTCTTT. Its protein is CASSVQRGQNTEAFF.